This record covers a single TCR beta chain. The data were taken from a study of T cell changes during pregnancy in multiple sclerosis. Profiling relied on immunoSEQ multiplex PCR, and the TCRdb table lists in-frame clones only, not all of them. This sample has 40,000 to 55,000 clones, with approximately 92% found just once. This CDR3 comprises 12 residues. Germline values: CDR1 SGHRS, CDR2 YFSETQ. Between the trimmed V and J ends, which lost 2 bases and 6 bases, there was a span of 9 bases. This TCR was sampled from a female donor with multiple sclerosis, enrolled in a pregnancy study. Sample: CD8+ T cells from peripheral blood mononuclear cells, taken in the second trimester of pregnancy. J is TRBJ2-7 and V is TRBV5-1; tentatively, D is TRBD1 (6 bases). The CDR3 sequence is CASSLQGPEQYF. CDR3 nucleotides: TGCGCCAGCAGCTTACAGGGCCCCGAGCAGTACTTC.